A selection of T cell receptor beta chains follows, all from one sample in a study of T cell repertoires in cytomegalovirus infection. These receptors have no identified antigens. TCRdb analysed the reads with MiXCR anew, one entry per CDR3 protein. This sample has approximately 120,000 distinct CDR3 sequences, with 32% found just once. The sample in question was CD8+ T cells from cultured PBMCs, obtained from culture after CMV antigen stimulation. These receptors all stem from a human donor in good health (CMV status not recorded). Some clones in this sample may be carry-over from other donors' samples. Both conserved end residues are part of each CDR3. Each record gives: J gene, D gene, V gene, clone size, CDR3 DNA, CDR3 protein. The D gene is left open where the match is weak. Size is stated for part of the rows, as once, few or many counts, or as a class when the clone is expanded.

>TRBJ2-2|.|TRBV7-3|many
TGTGCCAGCAGCCTAGGGGGATCAACCGGGGAGCTGTTTTTT
CASSLGGSTGELFF
>TRBJ1-5|TRBD1|TRBV12-3/TRBV12-4|.
TGTGCCAGCAGTACGACAGGGGGAGATCAGCCCCAGCATTTT
CASSTTGGDQPQHF
>TRBJ1-2|.|TRBV6-6|.
TGTGCCAGCAGTTACCAAGGCAGGGTAGCTGGCTACACCTTC
CASSYQGRVAGYTF
>TRBJ1-1|.|TRBV6-2/TRBV6-3|.
TGTGCCAGCAGTTACTCCCAGGGCGCTGAAGCTTTCTTT
CASSYSQGAEAFF
>TRBJ2-1|TRBD2|TRBV6-6|.
TGTGCCAGCAGCCCACTAGCGGGGTCCAACAATGAGCAGTGCTTC
CASSPLAGSNNEQCF
>TRBJ2-7|TRBD1|TRBV6-1|few
TGTGCCAGCTTCGGCAGGGGGTTCTACGAGCAGTACTTC
CASFGRGFYEQYF
>TRBJ2-3|.|TRBV7-2|.
TGTGCCAGCAGCTTAGTTAAGGGGCAGGTCACAGATACGCAGTATTTT
CASSLVKGQVTDTQYF
>TRBJ2-1|.|TRBV9|.
TGTGCCAGCAGCGAACACGATAACGACAATGAGCAGTTCTTC
CASSEHDNDNEQFF
>TRBJ2-5|.|TRBV7-9|many
TGTGCCAGCAGCTTTACAGCTAACCAAGAGACCCAGTACTTC
CASSFTANQETQYF
>TRBJ1-1|.|TRBV7-9|.
TGTGCCAGCAGCTCCCGCGGGGCAGCGTATGAAGCTTTCTTT
CASSSRGAAYEAFF
>TRBJ2-7|.|TRBV12-3/TRBV12-4|.
TGTGCCAGCAGTTCGGACGGCGGCCCCTACGAGCAGTACTTC
CASSSDGGPYEQYF
>TRBJ2-4|.|TRBV4-1|.
TGCGCCAGCAGCCAATTTCTAGGGGGTGCCAAAAACATTCAGTACTTC
CASSQFLGGAKNIQYF
>TRBJ1-1|.|TRBV29-1|.
TGCAGCGTTGAGGGGGGAGAAGCTTTCTTT
CSVEGGEAFF
>TRBJ2-5|TRBD1|TRBV7-8|few
TGTGCCAGCAGCTATAGGCTGGGGACAGAAGAGACCCAGTACTTC
CASSYRLGTEETQYF
>TRBJ2-6|.|TRBV5-4|many
TGTGCCAGCAGAATCTTCGGGTTGACTGGGGCCAACGTCCTGACTTTC
CASRIFGLTGANVLTF
>TRBJ1-1|TRBD1|TRBV6-5|few
TGTGCCAGCAGACGATGGGCAGGGGGCATGAACACTGAAGCTTTCTTT
CASRRWAGGMNTEAFF
>TRBJ2-1|.|TRBV19|.
TGTGCCAGTACCCCCGGGGCTTCAAGCTCCTACAATGAGCAGTTCTTC
CASTPGASSSYNEQFF
>TRBJ2-1|.|TRBV5-4|few
TGTGCCTATGGTGGGTATGAGCAGTTCTTC
CAYGGYEQFF
>TRBJ2-3|.|TRBV28|.
TGTGCCAGCAGTTTAGTTACGGAGACAGATACGCAGTATTTT
CASSLVTETDTQYF
>TRBJ1-1|.|TRBV5-1|.
TGCGCCAGCAGCTTGGCCACAGGGACTCTGAACACTGAAGCTTTCTTT
CASSLATGTLNTEAFF
>TRBJ1-1|.|TRBV7-9|many
TGTGCCAGCACGGGGCCCCAGGGACGTGACACTGAAGCTTTCTTT
CASTGPQGRDTEAFF
>TRBJ2-7|.|TRBV7-9|few
TGTGCCAGCGAGGCCGAGGACGCGAAGCTAAACGAGCAGTACTTC
CASEAEDAKLNEQYF
>TRBJ2-7|TRBD1|TRBV6-2/TRBV6-3|.
TGTGCCAGCAGTTGGACAGGGGGCTCCTACGAGCAGTACTTC
CASSWTGGSYEQYF
>TRBJ2-7|.|TRBV11-2|.
TGTGCCAGCAGCTTCGAGGGGCTTTCCTACGAGCAGTACTTC
CASSFEGLSYEQYF
>TRBJ2-5|TRBD1|TRBV5-6|few
TGTGCCAGCAGCTTGGGGACAGGGGTATCGCAAGAGACCCAGTACTTC
CASSLGTGVSQETQYF
>TRBJ2-7|.|TRBV10-3|.
TGTGCCATCAGTGCCCCAGGGAAAGATCACGAGCAGTACTTC
CAISAPGKDHEQYF
>TRBJ1-1|.|TRBV5-1|.
TGCGCCAGCAGCTTGGCCCAGCCCACTGAAGCTTTCTTT
CASSLAQPTEAFF
>TRBJ2-1|.|TRBV6-8|.
TGTGCCAGCAGTTACATGGCGGGTAGCTCCTACAATGAGCAGTTCTTC
CASSYMAGSSYNEQFF
>TRBJ2-7|TRBD2|TRBV10-3|many
TGTGCCATCAGTGAAGCGGGGGTTAGCGAGCAGTACTTC
CAISEAGVSEQYF
>TRBJ1-1|TRBD1|TRBV6-6|few
TGTGCCAGCAGTTACTCCCGGACAGGGCAGAACACTGAAGCTTTCTTT
CASSYSRTGQNTEAFF
>TRBJ2-3|.|TRBV11-2|.
TGTGCCAGCAGCTTGAGAGAAGAGGTGCGTACGCAGTATTTT
CASSLREEVRTQYF
>TRBJ1-1|TRBD1|TRBV6-8|.
TGTGCCAGCAAAACAGGGGAGATAGCTTTCTTT
CASKTGEIAFF